This T cell receptor beta chain derives from a study of regulatory T cells in long-lasting Graves disease. Study overall: Patients newly diagnosed with Graves' had been on antithyroid drugs for under 3 months. Study conclusions and caveats: Possibly, too few samples lowered accuracy.

Time point described: newly diagnosed GD, antithyroid drugs for less than 3 months. RNA extracted from PBMCs served as the sequencing template. This clonotype showed up many times. Its antigen is still unknown. Investigators prepared the TCR beta libraries by applying iRepertoire HTBI primers and Arm-PCR of CDR3 regions. TCRdb analysed the multiplex PCR reads with MiXCR anew, one entry per CDR3 protein. The table includes fewer than 350,000 distinct CDR3 sequences, 15% to 20% detected once. The CDR3 has 15 residues. Germline loops: CDR1 SGHVS, CDR2 FQNEAQ. The ends lost 6 bases at V and 1 base at J; junction bases unmatched: 8.

Sequenced material: peripheral blood mononuclear cells (PBMCs), taken at new diagnosis, from a patient treated with antithyroid drugs. This receptor was obtained from a female donor with Graves disease. The rearrangement uses TRBV7-8 and TRBJ2-7, with 8 bases aligning to TRBD1. For the CDR3, the DNA is TGTGCCAGCAGGTCGGGGACAGGCATGTCCTACGAGCAGTACTTC. It is translated as CASRSGTGMSYEQYF.